This T cell receptor beta chain comes out of a study of blood T cell repertoires in COVID-19. The overall study: Both acute and convalescent COVID-19 samples were obtained from the United States, Italy and Spain. Sources were T cells, B-cell-depleted T cells, or PBMCs; the material itself was cDNA or gDNA.

With 5 bases clipped from V and 5 bases from J, the junction kept 6 bases outside the gene matches. The V gene's germline CDR1 is SGHTA and CDR2 FQGTGA. CDR3 length equals 15 residues. Authors' analysis steps: Using reference gene primer amplification, nucleated cell counts were estimated. Sequencing was performed with immunoSEQ multiplex PCR; in TCRdb, only in-frame clones are kept and a portion is missing. V and J calls and clone size are those listed in that table; D and trimming were worked out from the DNA. Of around 270,000 clones in the sample, approximately 86% were seen once. The specimen sequenced was peripheral blood. This sequence was found in a man aged 30-40 years with active or convalescent COVID-19. This chain connects TRBV7-3 to TRBJ2-3; 11 bases fit TRBD2. CDR3 DNA: TGTGCCAGCAGCGATAGCGGGGGGGCAGGAGATACGCAGTATTTT. Amino acid sequence: CASSDSGGAGDTQYF. Combining the CDR3 with reference TRBV7-3 and TRBJ2-3 gives the whole variable domain GAGVSQTPSNKVTEKGKYVELRCDPISGHTALYWYRQSLGQGPEFLIYFQGTGAADDSGLPNDRFFAVRPEGSVSTLKIQRTERGDSAVYLCASSDSGGAGDTQYFGPGTRLTVL.